What follows describes a single T cell receptor beta chain. Antigen: not known. The data derive from a study of cytomegalovirus exposure and HLA in healthy donors. Study-wide findings and caveats: The classifier reportedly diagnosed cytomegalovirus status with high specificity and sensitivity. Presence/absence analysis assumed near-uniform sequencing depth across donors.

The primer mix had 60 Vbeta and 13 Jbeta primers. Methods used by the authors: Approximately 10 million shared chains were among around 80 million unique TCR beta chains counted in a later analysis. Profiling relied on immunoSEQ multiplex PCR, and the TCRdb table lists in-frame clones only, not all of them. V and J calls and clone size are as listed in that table; D and trimming were resolved from the DNA. Here the sample spans around 150,000 clones, approximately 79% being singletons. Sequenced sample: PBMCs. The origin of this receptor is a woman between 25 and 40 years old in good health and CMV-seronegative.

The CDR3 coding sequence is TGTGCCAGCAATATCCTCCGACAAAACTACGAGCAGTACTTC. This sequence encodes CASNILRQNYEQYF. The rearrangement links TRBV27 to TRBJ2-7, with D unclear. Germline lookup yields CDR1 MNHEY and CDR2 SMNVEV (reference sequence). V lost 7 bases and J 3 bases, leaving 16 bases between the germline ends. The CDR3 spans 14 residues.